These T cell receptor beta chains were read from a single sample in a study of blood T cell repertoires in COVID-19. The table came from immunoSEQ multiplex PCR; TCRdb's copy has only in-frame clones and leaves some out. The data show about 150,000 clones, 86% seen once. The sequenced sample was peripheral blood. Source of these receptors: a man between 70 and 80 years old with acute or convalescent COVID-19. CDR3s include the opening cysteine and the closing phenylalanine or tryptophan.

V gene: TRBV6-1; J gene: TRBJ1-1; CDR3 protein: CASSDLGSTEAFF
V gene: TRBV30; J gene: TRBJ2-5; CDR3 protein: CAWSVRGHGKGTQYF
V gene: TRBV5-1; J gene: TRBJ2-1; CDR3 protein: CASSLGQVGLAGGNEQFF
V gene: TRBV28; J gene: TRBJ1-1; CDR3 protein: CASRPGQGAWIAFF
V gene: TRBV11-2; J gene: TRBJ1-3; CDR3 protein: CASSLNPGGSGNTIYF
V gene: TRBV2; J gene: TRBJ2-3; CDR3 protein: CASSWTRVDTQYF
V gene: TRBV3-1/TRBV3-2; J gene: TRBJ1-2; CDR3 protein: CASSQDRRTALGGYTF
V gene: TRBV7-6; J gene: TRBJ2-7; CDR3 protein: CASSKTGGGSSYEQYF
V gene: TRBV4-3; J gene: TRBJ2-7; CDR3 protein: CASSVRDRAYEQYF
V gene: TRBV10-3; J gene: TRBJ1-2; CDR3 protein: CATPRGDNYGYTF
V gene: TRBV7-9; J gene: TRBJ2-3; CDR3 protein: CASSAPGPDTQYF
V gene: TRBV9; J gene: TRBJ2-2; CDR3 protein: CASSPSGSDTGELFF
V gene: TRBV5-4; J gene: TRBJ2-7; CDR3 protein: CASSLVAGGSLYEQYF
V gene: TRBV18; J gene: TRBJ1-1; CDR3 protein: CASSPSTQGFSNTEAFF
V gene: TRBV5-4; J gene: TRBJ1-1; CDR3 protein: CASSPTVTGGTEAFF
V gene: TRBV4-2; J gene: TRBJ1-6; CDR3 protein: CASSQGQYNSPLHF
V gene: TRBV28; J gene: TRBJ1-1; CDR3 protein: CASSKDRAYTEAFF
V gene: TRBV28; J gene: TRBJ1-6; CDR3 protein: CASSLGTYNSPLHF
V gene: TRBV5-1; J gene: TRBJ2-1; CDR3 protein: CASSLALAGYNEQFF
V gene: TRBV6-5; J gene: TRBJ2-2; CDR3 protein: CASSPTGVTGELFF
V gene: TRBV5-6; J gene: TRBJ1-2; CDR3 protein: CASSFDKNYGYTF
V gene: TRBV19; J gene: TRBJ1-4; CDR3 protein: CASNAGTKTTNEKLFF
V gene: TRBV3-1/TRBV3-2; J gene: TRBJ1-5; CDR3 protein: CASSQQGASNQPQHF
V gene: TRBV5-1; J gene: TRBJ2-7; CDR3 protein: CASSPTAGAGEQYF
V gene: TRBV9; J gene: TRBJ2-7; CDR3 protein: CASSGQGPSPEQYF
V gene: TRBV19; J gene: TRBJ2-2; CDR3 protein: CASSRPDSGSTGELFF
V gene: TRBV18; J gene: TRBJ2-1; CDR3 protein: CASSPSLARYEQFF
V gene: TRBV11-1; J gene: TRBJ2-1; CDR3 protein: CASSLAGVSNEQFF
V gene: TRBV9; J gene: TRBJ2-7; CDR3 protein: CASSVEGTSGDEQYF
V gene: TRBV24-1; J gene: TRBJ2-5; CDR3 protein: CATSDPGTGGTQYF
V gene: TRBV9; J gene: TRBJ2-7; CDR3 protein: CASSVGQAVSAYEQYF
V gene: TRBV4-3; J gene: TRBJ2-3; CDR3 protein: CASSQDWAPAFKDTQYF
V gene: TRBV7-8; J gene: TRBJ2-5; CDR3 protein: CASSLKLGGETQYF
V gene: TRBV7-9; J gene: TRBJ2-1; CDR3 protein: CASSLGTSNDEQFF
V gene: TRBV2; J gene: TRBJ1-1; CDR3 protein: CASSETGGIMNTEAFF
V gene: TRBV5-1; J gene: TRBJ2-7; CDR3 protein: CASSLAGLTGSEQYF
V gene: TRBV4-3; J gene: TRBJ1-2; CDR3 protein: CASSQDNRPYGYTF
V gene: TRBV6-6; J gene: TRBJ1-1; CDR3 protein: CASSYSQGNTEAFF
V gene: TRBV19; J gene: TRBJ2-1; CDR3 protein: CASKARTSGYNEQFF
V gene: TRBV27; J gene: TRBJ2-7; CDR3 protein: CASREPGTSLYEQYF
V gene: TRBV5-1; J gene: TRBJ2-3; CDR3 protein: CASSLNSHYTDTQYF
V gene: TRBV2; J gene: TRBJ2-7; CDR3 protein: CASSSLGQSYEQYF
V gene: TRBV19; J gene: TRBJ2-1; CDR3 protein: CASRGGGLSGEQFF
V gene: TRBV6-2/TRBV6-3; J gene: TRBJ2-1; CDR3 protein: CASSYSGTSGDPYNEQFF
V gene: TRBV5-4; J gene: TRBJ1-6; CDR3 protein: CASSLEQGAYSPLHF
V gene: TRBV6-5; J gene: TRBJ2-1; CDR3 protein: CASRADRAEQFF
V gene: TRBV7-9; J gene: TRBJ1-1; CDR3 protein: CASSLDRGNTEAFF
V gene: TRBV13; J gene: TRBJ2-3; CDR3 protein: CASSMGLAGYTQYF
V gene: TRBV9; J gene: TRBJ2-7; CDR3 protein: CASNPAGGPAEQYF
V gene: TRBV9; J gene: TRBJ2-7; CDR3 protein: CASSVGTSGYEQYF
V gene: TRBV5-1; J gene: TRBJ2-1; CDR3 protein: CASSSALTGSYNEQFF
V gene: TRBV28; J gene: TRBJ1-5; CDR3 protein: CASRSGTGSYSNQPQHF
V gene: TRBV7-2; J gene: TRBJ1-5; CDR3 protein: CASSSWDSPNQPQHF
V gene: TRBV12-3/TRBV12-4; J gene: TRBJ2-3; CDR3 protein: CASIPGETDTQYF